This TCR beta chain was recovered during a study of T-cell memory formation after mild COVID-19 (dated by TCRdb to the early 2020s). About the full investigation: TCR sequence clusters from the two donors were found to be largely donor specific. Longitudinal TCRalpha and TCRbeta repertoire sequencing tracked T-cell clones expanding and contracting after mild COVID-19 in two donors. Two young, previously healthy adult volunteers, one female and one male, were included in the cohort.

The germline V gene yields SQVTM for CDR1 and ANQGSEA for CDR2. Measured from the cysteine to the phenylalanine, the CDR3 is 16 residues long. This entry keeps only the CDR3 DNA: 48 bases, framed from base 1. The junction shows trimming of 0 bases on V and 0 bases on J, plus 12 bases between the germline ends. The full study reports these points: The study covered only two mild cases, and larger cohorts including severe cases with pre-infection samples were considered necessary. Contracting CD4+ clones turned up mainly in the CM and EM memory subsets, whereas EMRA was where CD8+ clones were enriched. Some responding clones were found in pre-infection memory, which suggests that pre-existing cross-reactive memory T cells took part in the SARS-CoV-2 response. SARS-CoV-2 specificity was not confirmed for the second-wave clones peaking on day 37. Clones contracting from day 15 to 85 had balanced CD4/CD8 phenotypes, while a second wave expanding from day 15 to 37 was biased towards CD4+.

In the case of this clonotype: It has no known antigen specificity. No qualities accompany the bases; no much larger clone lies one base away.

Ficoll-Paque density gradient centrifugation was used to isolate PBMCs. Sequenced using an Illumina NovaSeq 6000. TCRalpha and TCRbeta cDNA libraries were built by 5'RACE with constant-segment primers, adding sample barcodes and unique molecular identifiers. Trizol reagent was used to extract RNA from every sample. Library amplification was performed in two PCR steps, and a second sample barcode and Illumina TruSeq adapters were introduced in the second step. Sequencing of libraries was performed on an Illumina NovaSeq with 2 x 150 bp paired-end reads. Turning to the authors' computational methods: The reads were demultiplexed and collapsed into UMI-guided consensus sequences using migec v1.2.7. With mixcr v2.1.11, UMI consensuses were aligned to TRA and TRB V and J templates and assembled into clonotypes. Expanded or contracted clonotypes were those called significant by both edgeR and NoisET, with noise models trained on biological replicates. For edgeR calls, a false discovery rate-adjusted p below 0.01 and a log2 fold-change threshold of 1 were applied. As an exploratory analysis of dynamics, max-normalized trajectories of the 1000 most abundant clonotypes were examined with PCA combined with hierarchical clustering. Each responding clone was given a CD4 or CD8 phenotype based on the CD4+ and CD8+ repertoires, which had been sequenced separately. Through fastp at Q25 and MiXCR, TCRdb rebuilt clones from the public reads, retaining in-frame beta chains. Identical CDR3 protein sequences are pooled into one entry, listed with their most common genes and DNA. TCRdb's processing, not the authors', yielded these V and J calls. Here the sample has about 560,000 distinct CDR3 sequences; roughly a fifth occur a single time. The top ten clonotypes cover around 7.7% of the sample.

The sequence joins TRBV29-1 to TRBJ1-3, with no reliable assignment of the D segment. Sequencing was performed on PBMCs or a T cell subset sorted from them (not recorded which). This TCR was recovered from an adult woman who had mild COVID-19 (a few samples of this study predate the infection). The sample titles of this study are shuffled in the database, so cell type and time point are left out; the donor was told from shared clones. CDR3 sequence: CSVEDRSDPSGNTIYF. The sequenced DNA: TGCAGCGTTGAAGATAGGTCAGATCCCTCTGGAAACACCATATATTTT.